The subject of this entry is one T cell receptor (beta chain). Its target is not known. The sample contains more than one DNA sequence encoding this CDR3. The method was immunoSEQ multiplex PCR; TCRdb's version includes in-frame clones alone and lacks a portion of them. Of some 83,000 clones in the sample, about nine tenths were seen once. The germline V gene encodes CDR1 SGHTA and CDR2 FQGNSA. The V and J ends lost 1 base and 6 bases, in that order; junction bases with no gene match: 5. The CDR3 consists of 16 residues. This entry belongs to a study of OX40 agonist ivuxolimab in advanced cancers. Whole-study context: Ivuxolimab, an agonist antibody against OX40 (CD134), was given to patients.

A history of autoimmune disease or systemic immunosuppression excluded patients. General study results and limits: Some of the lowest clonal expansion was seen in partial responders at 0.1-3.0 mg/kg. In CD8+ T cells, expanded clones were on average more numerous than in CD4+.

The source of this sequence is an adult with an advanced solid tumor such as melanoma, head and neck, liver or kidney cancer. The chain has TRBV7-2 and TRBJ2-1; TRBD2 aligns across 11 bases. The sequenced sample was CD4+ or CD8+ T cells sorted from blood, obtained in a trial of the OX40 agonist ivuxolimab. The CDR3 DNA sequence: TGTGCCAGCAGCTTAGTCTTAGCGGGGGGGCTCAATGAGCAGTTCTTC. This translates into CASSLVLAGGLNEQFF. The full variable domain, with the rest looked up from reference TRBV7-2 and TRBJ2-1, is GAGVSQSPSNKVTEKGKDVELRCDPISGHTALYWYRQSLGQGLEFLIYFQGNSAPDKSGLPSDRFSAERTGGSVSTLTIQRTQQEDSAVYLCASSLVLAGGLNEQFFGPGTRLTVL.